This T cell receptor (beta chain) was identified in a study of OX40 agonist ivuxolimab in advanced cancers. Across the whole study: With ivuxolimab, an agonistic anti-OX40 (CD134) antibody, patients were treated. Whole-study results and caveats: Several nonresponders also turned out to have low normalized T-cell clonal expansion. Researchers did not determine the expanded peripheral T cells' antigen specificity.

Germline CDR1 is SGHAT and CDR2 is FQNNGV. CDR3 size: 13 residues. Notes on this clone: What it binds is not known. Mismatch with germline at one junction end may stem from a read error.

Generated by immunoSEQ multiplex PCR, the TCRdb table keeps only in-frame clones and is missing some. The sample yields about 77,000 clones, about nine tenths seen once. This TCR was recovered from an adult with an advanced solid tumor such as melanoma, head and neck, liver or kidney cancer. The source was CD4+ or CD8+ T cells sorted from blood, collected in a trial of the OX40 agonist ivuxolimab. V gene TRBV11-2 combines with J gene TRBJ1-1; D perhaps matches TRBD1 (6 bases). The CDR3 reads CASSLGAATGTIF. CDR3 coding DNA: TGTGCCAGCAGCTTAGGTGCCGCTACCGGGACAATCTTT. The whole variable domain, filled in from reference TRBV11-2 and TRBJ1-1, reads EAGVAQSPRYKIIEKRQSVAFWCNPISGHATLYWYQQILGQGPKLLIQFQNNGVVDDSQLPKDRFSAERLKGVDSTLKIQPAKLEDSAVYLCASSLGAATGTIFGQGTRLTVV.